This is a list of T cell receptor beta chains from one sample in a study of T cell repertoires in cytomegalovirus infection. TCRdb redid the calling of the reads with MiXCR, one entry per CDR3 protein. The data show about 83,000 distinct CDR3 sequences, less than 30% seen once. These receptors lack a known antigen. The specimen was CD8+ T cells from cultured PBMCs, collected from culture after CMV antigen stimulation. The receptors were gathered from a human donor in good health (CMV status not recorded). Some clones in this sample may be carry-over from other donors' samples. CDR3s include the opening cysteine and the closing phenylalanine or tryptophan.

cdr3_length v_call cdr3_aa
17 TRBV12-3/TRBV12-4 CASSFHHSGTGGGELFF
11 TRBV7-6 CAISAVRGYTF
13 TRBV12-3/TRBV12-4 CASGLGTVYGYTF
15 TRBV28 CASRDTGFSGNTIYF
12 TRBV12-3/TRBV12-4 CASSRKQDEQYF
15 TRBV24-1 CATSDSTANTGELFF
13 TRBV20-1 CSARDLGVTEAFF
14 TRBV18 CASSPLRGPGGYTF
16 TRBV7-6 CASSLSQGENTGELFF
12 TRBV24-1 CATPQGPYGYTF
15 TRBV3-1 CASRTTEGPYNEQFF
13 TRBV5-6 CASSSGQGYEQYF
15 TRBV9 CASSVAPAGDFGYTF
15 TRBV7-6 CASSSIAGSSYEQYF
13 TRBV27 CASSSSPLAEQYF
14 TRBV5-5 CASSLIAARYEQYF
11 TRBV29-1 CSVDGNTEAFF
15 TRBV7-9 CASSRDRVGTGELFF
15 TRBV4-1 CASSQEKTGPYEQYF